This T cell receptor beta chain was documented in a study of T cell responses to AZD1222 COVID-19 vaccine. Using immunoSEQ multiplex PCR, the repertoire was profiled, and TCRdb retains in-frame clones only, with some absent. The profile shows just over 150,000 clones, roughly 90% of them singletons. Between the trimmed V and J ends, which lost 3 bases and 2 bases, there was a span of 2 bases. CDR1 is SGHAT and CDR2 is FQNNGV in the germline V gene. The length of the CDR3 is 12 residues. The material was peripheral blood, obtained 28 days after the second AZD1222 dose. The chain combines TRBV11-2 with TRBJ1-3; no clear D. This TCR was sampled from an adult who received the AZD1222 COVID-19 vaccine. The CDR3 DNA sequence: TGTGCCAGCAGCTTCCCTGGAAACACCATATATTTT. Amino acids: CASSFPGNTIYF.